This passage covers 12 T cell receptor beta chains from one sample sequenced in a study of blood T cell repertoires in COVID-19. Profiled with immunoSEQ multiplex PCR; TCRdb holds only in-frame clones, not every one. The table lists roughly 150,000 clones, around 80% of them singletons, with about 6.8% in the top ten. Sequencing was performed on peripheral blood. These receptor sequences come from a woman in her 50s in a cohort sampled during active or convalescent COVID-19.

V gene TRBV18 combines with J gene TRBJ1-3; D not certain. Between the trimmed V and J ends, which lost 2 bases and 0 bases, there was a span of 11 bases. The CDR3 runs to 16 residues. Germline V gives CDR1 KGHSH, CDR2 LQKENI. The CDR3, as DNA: TGTGCCAGCTCACCAAAGGAGGCAGGCTCTGGAAACACCATATATTTT. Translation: CASSPKEAGSGNTIYF. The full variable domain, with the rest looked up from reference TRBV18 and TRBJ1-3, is NAGVMQNPRHLVRRRGQEARLRCSPMKGHSHVYWYRQLPEEGLKFMVYLQKENIIDESGMPKERFSAEFPKEGPSILRIQQVVRGDSAAYFCASSPKEAGSGNTIYFGEGSWLTVV.

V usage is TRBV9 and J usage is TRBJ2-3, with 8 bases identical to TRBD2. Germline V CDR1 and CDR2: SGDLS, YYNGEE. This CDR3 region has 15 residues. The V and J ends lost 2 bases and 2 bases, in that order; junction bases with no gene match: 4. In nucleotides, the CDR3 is TGTGCCAGCAGCGTCGGGGGGGCCATCACAGATACGCAGTATTTT. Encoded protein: CASSVGGAITDTQYF.

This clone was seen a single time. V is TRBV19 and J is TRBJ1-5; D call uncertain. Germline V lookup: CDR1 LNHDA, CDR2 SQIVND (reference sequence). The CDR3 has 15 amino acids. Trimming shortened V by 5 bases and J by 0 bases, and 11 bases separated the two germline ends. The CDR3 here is CASSAGLYSNQPQHF. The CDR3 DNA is TGTGCCAGTAGTGCAGGATTGTATAGCAATCAGCCCCAGCATTTT.

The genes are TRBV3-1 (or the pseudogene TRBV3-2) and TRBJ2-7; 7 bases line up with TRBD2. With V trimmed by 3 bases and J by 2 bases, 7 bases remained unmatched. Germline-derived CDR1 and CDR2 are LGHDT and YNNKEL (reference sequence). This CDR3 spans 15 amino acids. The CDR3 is CASSQNPSGPYEQYF. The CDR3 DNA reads TGTGCCAGCAGCCAGAACCCTAGCGGACCCTACGAGCAGTACTTC.

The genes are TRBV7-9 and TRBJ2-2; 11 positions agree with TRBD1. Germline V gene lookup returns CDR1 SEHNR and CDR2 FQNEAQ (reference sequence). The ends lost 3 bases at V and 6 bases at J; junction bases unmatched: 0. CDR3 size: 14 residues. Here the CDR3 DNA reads TGTGCCAGCAGCTTGGGACAGGGGGCCGGGGAGCTGTTTTTT. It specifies CASSLGQGAGELFF. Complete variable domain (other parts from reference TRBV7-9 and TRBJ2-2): DTGVSQNPRHKITKRGQNVTFRCDPISEHNRLYWYRQTLGQGPEFLTYFQNEAQLEKSRLLSDRFSAERPKGSFSTLEIQRTEQGDSAMYLCASSLGQGAGELFFGEGSRLTVL.

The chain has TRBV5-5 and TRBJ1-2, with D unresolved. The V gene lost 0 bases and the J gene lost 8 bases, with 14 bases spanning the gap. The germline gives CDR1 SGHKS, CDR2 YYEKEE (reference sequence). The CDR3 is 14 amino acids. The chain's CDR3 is CASSLERVRNGYTF. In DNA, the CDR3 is TGTGCCAGCAGCTTGGAGAGGGTAAGGAACGGCTACACCTTC.

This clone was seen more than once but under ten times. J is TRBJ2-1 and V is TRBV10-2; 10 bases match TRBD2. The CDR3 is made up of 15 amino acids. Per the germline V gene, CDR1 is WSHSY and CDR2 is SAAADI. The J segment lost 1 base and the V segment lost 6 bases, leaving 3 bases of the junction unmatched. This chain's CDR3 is CASSVLAGSYNEQFF. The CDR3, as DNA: TGCGCCAGCAGCGTACTAGCGGGATCCTACAATGAGCAGTTCTTC.

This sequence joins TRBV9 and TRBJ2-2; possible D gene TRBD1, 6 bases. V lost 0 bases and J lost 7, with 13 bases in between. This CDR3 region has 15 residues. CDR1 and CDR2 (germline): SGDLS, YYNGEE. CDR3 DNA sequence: TGTGCCAGCAGCGTAGAGGCAGGGGTGGACGGGGAGCTGTTTTTT. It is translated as CASSVEAGVDGELFF. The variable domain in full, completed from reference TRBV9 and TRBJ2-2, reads DSGVTQTPKHLITATGQRVTLRCSPRSGDLSVYWYQQSLDQGLQFLIQYYNGEERAKGNILERFSAQQFPDLHSELNLSSLELGDSALYFCASSVEAGVDGELFFGEGSRLTVL.

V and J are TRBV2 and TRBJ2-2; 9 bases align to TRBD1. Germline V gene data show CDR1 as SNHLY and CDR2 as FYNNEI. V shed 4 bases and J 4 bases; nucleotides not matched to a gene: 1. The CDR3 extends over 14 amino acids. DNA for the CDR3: TGTGCCAGCAGTGGACAGGGGGGCACCGGGGAGCTGTTTTTT. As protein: CASSGQGGTGELFF.

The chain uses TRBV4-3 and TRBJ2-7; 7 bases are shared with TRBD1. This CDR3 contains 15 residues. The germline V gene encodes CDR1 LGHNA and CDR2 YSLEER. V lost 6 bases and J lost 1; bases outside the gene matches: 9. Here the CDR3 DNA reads TGCGCCAGCAGTAATACGGGACAGAGGTCCTACGAGCAGTACTTC. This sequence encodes CASSNTGQRSYEQYF.

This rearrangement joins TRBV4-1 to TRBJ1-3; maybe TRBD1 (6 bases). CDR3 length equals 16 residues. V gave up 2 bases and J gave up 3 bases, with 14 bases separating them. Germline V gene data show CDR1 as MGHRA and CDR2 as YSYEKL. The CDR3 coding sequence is TGCGCCAGCAGCCAACTCGGCAGGGGCAGTGGAAACACCATATATTTT. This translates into CASSQLGRGSGNTIYF.

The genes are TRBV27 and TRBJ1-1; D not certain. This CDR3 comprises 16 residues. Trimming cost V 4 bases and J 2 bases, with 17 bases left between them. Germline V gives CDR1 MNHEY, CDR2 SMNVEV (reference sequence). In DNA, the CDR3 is TGTGCCAGCAGTTATAGTCGCTTTATTCCCAACACTGAAGCTTTCTTT. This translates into CASSYSRFIPNTEAFF.